Listed below are T cell receptor beta chains from one sample, sequenced in a study of T cell repertoires in cytomegalovirus infection. TCRdb analysed the reads with MiXCR anew, one entry per CDR3 protein. The sample contains about 130,000 distinct CDR3 sequences, 20% to 30% of which appear only once. For these TCRs, the target antigens are not known. The material sequenced was PBMCs, sequenced either directly or after in vitro stimulation (not recorded which). Receptors originate from a human donor in good health (CMV status not recorded). Some clones in this sample may be carry-over from other donors' samples. The CDR3 runs from the conserved cysteine through the conserved F or W.

v_call cdr3_aa
TRBV29-1 CSVDASGTYNEQFF
TRBV4-3 CASSQTGLSDTDTQYF
TRBV25-1 CASSPRVVRYYGYTF
TRBV7-2 CASSPSGDYDEKLFF
TRBV19 CASSPWDTTNEKLFF
TRBV14 CASSQDQGREYF
TRBV19 CASSIEGRGTEAFF
TRBV6-6 CASSYNRGVSPLHF
TRBV6-2/TRBV6-3 CASSLIAGGYNEQFF
TRBV4-1 CASSPGQGYNPFYGYTF
TRBV7-3 CASSQFFGGQLKNTEAFF
TRBV6-2/TRBV6-3 CASSLLARPSNEQFF
TRBV12-3/TRBV12-4 CASAPGDGRVTQETQYF
TRBV5-8 CASSSGRLAAEETQYF
TRBV6-2/TRBV6-3 CASSGLPDRMNTEAFF
TRBV12-3/TRBV12-4 CASSFFGSPLHF
TRBV20-1 CSARRGGEGQPQHF
TRBV7-2 CASSLMGGGADGYTF
TRBV4-1 CASSPGQGEVNTEAFF
TRBV12-3/TRBV12-4 CASSLSGGPNQPQHF
TRBV6-6 CASSDDQGVSYEQYF
TRBV2 CASTLNRASYEQYF
TRBV20-1 CSARGGSEAFF
TRBV7-2 CASSLNTRAFCIF